The next 21 T cell receptor beta chains were all read from a single sample in a study of CD8 T cells in ankylosing spondylitis. TCRdb used MiXCR to reprocess the 5' RACE reads, holding one entry per CDR3 protein. The repertoire holds roughly 180,000 distinct CDR3 sequences, with approximately 10% as singletons. Material for sequencing was blood, either unsorted or a sorted T cell fraction (not recorded which). All receptors come from a male donor with ankylosing spondylitis or in good health (not recorded which).

J is TRBJ2-5 and V is TRBV6-2 or TRBV6-3; no reliable D call. Germline CDR1 MNHEY, CDR2 SVGEGT. The length of the CDR3 is 12 residues. V dropped 5 bases and J dropped 5 bases, with 9 bases sitting between them. CDR3 bases: TGTGCCAGCAGTCCGACCGTGGAGACCCAGTACTTC. Amino acid sequence: CASSPTVETQYF.

This clonotype was found many times. This chain connects TRBV7-2 to TRBJ2-3; tentative D call: TRBD2 (6 bases). CDR3 length equals 14 residues. The germline V gene has CDR1 SGHTA and CDR2 FQGNSA. The V end was cut by 8 bases, the J end by 2 bases, with 14 bases between. The CDR3 sequence: CASSTLAATDTQYF. In DNA, the CDR3 is TGTGCCAGCTCAACACTAGCCGCCACAGATACGCAGTATTTT. Full variable domain (outside the CDR3, taken from reference TRBV7-2 and TRBJ2-3): GAGVSQSPSNKVTEKGKDVELRCDPISGHTALYWYRQSLGQGLEFLIYFQGNSAPDKSGLPSDRFSAERTGGSVSTLTIQRTQQEDSAVYLCASSTLAATDTQYFGPGTRLTVL.

V gene TRBV25-1 combines with J gene TRBJ2-1, with a possible D match to TRBD2 (6 bases). The CDR3 is 15 amino acids. Germline V gene lookup returns CDR1 MGHDK and CDR2 SYGVNS. V lost 3 bases and J lost 1, with 10 bases in between. The CDR3: CASSDSGPSYNEQFF. The CDR3 coding sequence is TGTGCCAGCAGTGATAGCGGCCCTTCCTACAATGAGCAGTTCTTC.

There are many counts of this clonotype. V usage is TRBV10-3 and J usage is TRBJ2-7; 7 nucleotides agree with TRBD2. The CDR3 sequence is 14 residues long. V trimming: 3 bases; J trimming: 2 bases; junction bases outside the gene matches: 4. The V gene's germline CDR1 is ENHRY and CDR2 SYGVKD. The CDR3 sequence: CAISDPGTTYEQYF. For the CDR3, the DNA is TGTGCCATCAGTGACCCCGGGACTACCTACGAGCAGTACTTC.

The rearrangement uses TRBV5-1 and TRBJ2-5; TRBD2 matches at 9 bases. J gave up 1 base and V 4 bases, and 5 bases lay outside the gene matches. CDR1 is SGHRS, CDR2 YFSETQ, per germline. The CDR3 is 15 amino acids. DNA of the CDR3: TGCGCCAGCAGCCGGAGGACTAGCGCCCAAGAGACCCAGTACTTC. It codes for CASSRRTSAQETQYF. The variable domain in full, completed from reference TRBV5-1 and TRBJ2-5, reads KAGVTQTPRYLIKTRGQQVTLSCSPISGHRSVSWYQQTPGQGLQFLFEYFSETQRNKGNFPGRFSGRQFSNSRSEMNVSTLELGDSALYLCASSRRTSAQETQYFGPGTRLLVL.

This clonotype was seen at least ten times. The chain joins TRBV15 to TRBJ2-1; 8 nucleotides align to TRBD2. The J segment lost 0 bases and the V segment lost 5 bases, leaving 9 bases of the junction unmatched. The CDR3 spans 17 residues. Germline V gene lookup returns CDR1 LNHNV and CDR2 YYDKDF (reference sequence). The CDR3 here is CATSGYRAGGSYNEQFF. The CDR3 DNA reads as TGTGCCACCAGCGGCTACAGGGCGGGGGGCTCCTACAATGAGCAGTTCTTC.

This clonotype was seen many times. The V and J genes are TRBV12-3 or TRBV12-4 and TRBJ1-5; D unresolved. The CDR3 has 14 amino acids. Trimming pared 5 bases from V and 4 bases from J, leaving 12 bases between. The CDR3 nucleotides are TGTGCCAGCAGTCCCGCACACAGTAATCAGCCCCAGCATTTT. Its translation: CASSPAHSNQPQHF.

This chain uses TRBV9 with TRBJ2-1; no clear D gene. The CDR3 covers 14 residues. The germline V gene encodes CDR1 SGDLS and CDR2 YYNGEE. The germline V and J ends were trimmed by 0 bases and 8 bases, with 12 bases remaining between them. CDR3 amino acids: CASSVGPPGDEQFF. As DNA, the CDR3 is TGTGCCAGCAGCGTAGGGCCCCCCGGCGATGAGCAGTTCTTC.

At least ten counts were recorded for this clonotype. The V and J genes are TRBV5-4 and TRBJ2-5; D unresolved. The V gene lost 5 bases and the J gene lost 4 bases, with 15 bases spanning the gap. This CDR3 is built from 14 residues. Germline loops: CDR1 SGHNT, CDR2 YYREEE (reference sequence). The CDR3 spells CASSSGPRLETQYF. The CDR3 DNA sequence: TGTGCCAGCAGTTCTGGACCCCGCCTAGAGACCCAGTACTTC.

The sample holds a few counts of this clonotype. The rearrangement joins TRBV28 to TRBJ2-3, with 8 bases identical to TRBD2. The V gene's germline CDR1 is MDHEN and CDR2 SYDVKM. This CDR3 contains 15 residues. Trimming at V came to 4 bases and at J to 6 bases, leaving 9 bases not matched to a gene. DNA for the CDR3: TGTGCCAGCAGTTGGGCTAGCGGGCGATATGATACGCAGTATTTT. This translates into CASSWASGRYDTQYF.

This clonotype was seen many times. V usage is TRBV5-1 and J usage is TRBJ1-1; D is possibly TRBD1 (6 bases). The germline gives CDR1 SGHRS, CDR2 YFSETQ. This CDR3 has 16 residues. With 0 bases removed from V and 6 bases from J, the gap between germline ends came to 18 bases. CDR3 in amino acids: CASSLAGGDINPEAFF. Written as DNA, the CDR3 is TGCGCCAGCAGCTTGGCCGGGGGGGACATTAATCCTGAAGCTTTCTTT.

This sequence joins TRBV3-1 and TRBJ2-1; no clear D. CDR1 and CDR2 (germline): LGHDT, YNNKEL (reference sequence). The V and J ends lost 2 bases and 5 bases respectively, with 7 bases between them. This CDR3 has 13 residues. This CDR3 reads CASSQQANNEQFF. CDR3 sequence (DNA): TGTGCCAGCAGCCAACAGGCAAACAATGAGCAGTTCTTC.

Ten or more counts support this clonotype. The V call is TRBV5-5, the J call TRBJ1-5, with D possibly TRBD1 on 5 matching bases. The CDR3 loop spans 16 amino acids. Trimming removed 0 bases at V and 3 bases at J, with 13 bases between. Germline V gene data show CDR1 as SGHKS and CDR2 as YYEKEE (reference sequence). In DNA, the CDR3 is TGTGCCAGCAGCTTGGAAGGCAGGGTACCCAATCAGCCCCAGCATTTT. Translated: CASSLEGRVPNQPQHF.

There are a few counts of this clonotype. The CDR3 bases are TGTGCCAGTAGTCGTGGACACGGCACAGATACGCAGTATTTT. It specifies CASSRGHGTDTQYF. The chain joins TRBV19 to TRBJ2-3; weak D call: TRBD1 (5 bases). V shed 5 bases and J shed 1 base, with 10 bases lying between them. CDR1 is LNHDA, CDR2 SQIVND, per germline (reference sequence). This CDR3 is built from 14 residues.

A note on this clonotype: With a much larger clone just one base away, this may be a read error. V is TRBV20-1 and J is TRBJ2-1; a possible D gene is TRBD2 (6 bases). Germline V lookup: CDR1 DFQATT, CDR2 SNEGSKA (reference sequence). This CDR3 has 13 amino acids. CDR3 amino acids: CSARRGPWDERFF. Here the CDR3 DNA reads TGCAGTGCTAGGCGGGGCCCCTGGGATGAGCGGTTCTTC.

This clonotype was detected ten times or more. The chain recombines TRBV5-1 with TRBJ2-1, with 10 bases matching TRBD1. CDR3 length: 15 residues. Germline CDR1 is SGHRS and CDR2 is YFSETQ. V lost 4 bases and J lost 6; bases outside the gene matches: 7. The DNA of the CDR3 is TGCGCCAGCAGCCTGATGGGACAGGGGTCCAATGAGCAGTTCTTC. It is translated as CASSLMGQGSNEQFF.

This clonotype was seen repeatedly, ten times or more. The chain employs TRBV20-1 and TRBJ1-4; D uncertain. Germline CDR1 DFQATT, CDR2 SNEGSKA (reference sequence). The V and J ends lost 0 bases and 0 bases respectively, with 5 bases between them. The CDR3 is 14 amino acids. The chain's CDR3 is CSARDSATNEKLFF. The CDR3, as DNA: TGCAGTGCTAGAGATTCCGCAACTAATGAAAAACTGTTTTTT.

A word on this clonotype: This may be a read error: a much more frequent sequence differs by one nucleotide. This chain joins TRBV5-1 and TRBJ2-3; TRBD1 matches 8 bases. Per the germline V gene, CDR1 is SGHRS and CDR2 is YFSETQ. The CDR3 has 15 residues. CDR3 DNA sequence: TGCGCCAGCAGTCAATGGACAGGGAGCACAGGTACGCAGTATTTT. It encodes CASSQWTGSTGTQYF.

This clonotype was detected ten times or more. The chain recombines TRBV5-6 with TRBJ1-5, with TRBD1 matching 10 bases. This CDR3 has 14 residues. Germline values: CDR1 SGHDT, CDR2 YYEEEE. The J segment lost 6 bases and the V segment lost 0 bases, leaving 0 bases of the junction unmatched. CDR3 loop: CASSLGQGAQPQHF. For the CDR3, the DNA is TGTGCCAGCAGCTTGGGACAGGGGGCTCAGCCCCAGCATTTT.

This clonotype was recorded many times. The rearrangement joins TRBV20-1 to TRBJ1-1; TRBD1 matches 10 bases. V shed 6 bases, J shed 6 bases, and the junction held 10 bases outside the gene matches. Germline V lookup: CDR1 DFQATT, CDR2 SNEGSKA (reference sequence). The CDR3 sequence is 14 residues long. CDR3: CSAPWTGGFPEAFF. CDR3 sequence (DNA): TGCAGTGCCCCCTGGACAGGGGGATTCCCTGAAGCTTTCTTT.

This clonotype was seen a few times. This rearrangement joins TRBV5-6 to TRBJ2-3; 7 nucleotides match TRBD1. Unmatched junction bases numbered 5, after V lost 4 bases and J lost 6 bases. This CDR3 region has 13 residues. The germline CDR1 and CDR2 sequences are SGHDT and YYEEEE. CDR3 protein: CASSGDRADTQYF. The CDR3 DNA follows: TGTGCCAGCAGCGGCGACAGGGCGGATACGCAGTATTTT. Complete variable domain (other parts from reference TRBV5-6 and TRBJ2-3): DAGVTQSPTHLIKTRGQQVTLRCSPKSGHDTVSWYQQALGQGPQFIFQYYEEEERQRGNFPDRFSGHQFPNYSSELNVNALLLGDSALYLCASSGDRADTQYFGPGTRLTVL.